This T cell receptor (beta chain) is drawn from a study of patients and donors after allogeneic stem cell transplantation. TCRdb reprocessed the RT-PCR reads with MiXCR, giving one entry per CDR3 protein. The table includes some 960,000 distinct CDR3 sequences, 15% to 20% detected once. Germline V gives CDR1 DFQATT, CDR2 SNEGSKA (reference sequence). The germline V and J ends were trimmed by 0 bases and 1 base, with 10 bases remaining between them. The CDR3 contains 15 residues. This clonotype was picked up many times. The sequenced sample was blood, either unsorted or a sorted T cell fraction (not recorded which). The receptor was derived from a human donor who was either an allogeneic HSCT recipient or a stem cell or donor lymphocyte infusion donor (not recorded which). It is not recorded whose cells these are; they may come from a transplant donor. The gene calls are TRBV20-1 and TRBJ2-1, with a tentative D call TRBD2 (6 bases). CDR3 nucleotide sequence: TGCAGTGCTAGAGATGCCCGGGGGTCCTACAATGAGCAGTTCTTC. This codes for CSARDARGSYNEQFF.